One sample yielded the 14 T cell receptor beta chains listed below, sequenced in a study of vaccination and CD4 T cells after COVID-19. With the Oncomine TCR Beta short-read assay, DNA from cultured CD4+ T cells was sequenced. Via MiXCR, TCRdb re-called the PCR reads, giving one row per CDR3 protein. The repertoire holds approximately 9,600 distinct CDR3 sequences, with 30% as singletons. These receptors have no identified antigens. Treatment in this sample: approximately 9-day PBMC culture with coronavirus spike peptide pools or control peptides (ViraFEST assay). Here the sequenced sample was CD4+ T cells from blood, cultured in vitro, taken after SARS-CoV-2 vaccination. These receptors all come from a human donor who had recovered from COVID-19.

This clonotype was seen only a few times. This chain uses TRBV10-3 with TRBJ1-6; no clear D gene. Germline values: CDR1 ENHRY, CDR2 SYGVKD. CDR3 length: 12 amino acids. The V end lost 6 bases, the J end lost 13 bases, and 13 bases lay between the germline ends. In nucleotides, the CDR3 is TGTGCCATCAGCATTGATCTTGGGCCCCTCCACTTT. This encodes CAISIDLGPLHF.

This clonotype was observed a few times. The chain joins TRBV24-1 to TRBJ1-5, with D maybe TRBD1 (5 bases). This CDR3 region has 15 residues. Trimming took 3 bases from V and 2 from J, leaving 10 bases between them. Germline assignment: CDR1 KGHDR and CDR2 SFDVKD. The CDR3 region is CATSDGLGRNQPQHF. CDR3 nucleotides: TGTGCCACCAGTGATGGACTGGGGCGCAATCAGCCCCAGCATTTT.

This clonotype was picked up a small number of times. The rearrangement uses TRBV20-1 and TRBJ2-3, with TRBD2 matching over 7 bases. V lost 5 bases to trimming and J lost 2 bases; unmatched junction nucleotides: 13. Per germline, CDR1 DFQATT and CDR2 SNEGSKA (reference sequence). The CDR3 is 16 amino acids. The CDR3 DNA sequence: TGCAGTGCTGGAACTGGGGCTAGCGGATACACAGATACGCAGTATTTT. Protein product: CSAGTGASGYTDTQYF.

The chain employs TRBV20-1 and TRBJ2-4, with D tentatively TRBD2 (6 bases). CDR1 and CDR2 from the germline V gene are DFQATT and SNEGSKA (reference sequence). V lost 2 bases to trimming and J lost 6 bases, with 23 bases between them. This CDR3 has 17 amino acids. The CDR3 is CSARLLGVGTGINIQYF. The CDR3 region has the DNA TGCAGTGCTAGACTGTTGGGAGTGGGGACTGGGATAAACATTCAGTACTTC.

The rearrangement links TRBV7-2 to TRBJ1-2; a weak D match, TRBD1 (6 bases). V lost 10 bases to trimming and J lost 1 base, with 19 bases between them. Germline-derived CDR1 and CDR2 are SGHTA and FQGNSA. This CDR3 has 15 amino acids. The CDR3 coding sequence is TGTGCCAACACCCGAGTCCCGGACAGTAACTATGGCTACACCTTC. Amino acids: CANTRVPDSNYGYTF.

This chain links TRBV19 with TRBJ1-3; no clear D. Trimming removed 6 bases at V and 0 bases at J, with 9 bases between. The CDR3 has 14 residues. The germline gives CDR1 LNHDA, CDR2 SQIVND (reference sequence). This CDR3 reads CASRRGSSGNTIYF. CDR3 bases: TGTGCCAGTAGGCGTGGAAGCTCTGGAAACACCATATATTTT.

This clonotype has just a few counts. The chain couples TRBV29-1 to TRBJ2-5; D might be TRBD1 (5 bases). The germline CDR1 and CDR2 sequences are SQVTM and ANQGSEA. V lost 7 bases and J 5 bases, leaving 11 bases between the germline ends. CDR3 size: 11 residues. CDR3 region: CSAQGLETQYF. DNA of the CDR3: TGCAGCGCCCAGGGATTGGAGACCCAGTACTTC.

The rearrangement uses TRBV12-5 and TRBJ2-3; the D is unclear. Trimming removed 7 bases at V and 2 bases at J, with 13 bases between. CDR1 and CDR2 (germline): LGHNT, FRNRAP. The CDR3 is 14 amino acids. In DNA, the CDR3 is TGTGCTAGTGCTGAAGTACCGTACACAGATACGCAGTATTTT. Protein product: CASAEVPYTDTQYF. Full variable domain (remainder filled in from reference TRBV12-5 and TRBJ2-3): DARVTQTPRHKVTEMGQEVTMRCQPILGHNTVFWYRQTMMQGLELLAYFRNRAPLDDSGMPKDRFSAEMPDATLATLKIQPSEPRDSAVYFCASAEVPYTDTQYFGPGTRLTVL.

The chain employs TRBV19 and TRBJ2-1; a possible D gene is TRBD2 (6 bases). The CDR3 is made up of 14 amino acids. The germline V and J ends were trimmed by 5 bases and 4 bases, with 12 bases remaining between them. Germline V gene lookup returns CDR1 LNHDA and CDR2 SQIVND (reference sequence). The DNA of the CDR3 is TGTGCCAGTAGTCGACTAGATTCTTACAATGAGCAGTTCTTC. This translates into CASSRLDSYNEQFF.

Within the sample, this clonotype is large. The chain is built from TRBV6-5 and TRBJ1-5; D might be TRBD1 (5 bases). Germline V gives CDR1 MNHEY, CDR2 SVGAGI. The CDR3 has 15 residues. Trimming left V 2 bases short and J 0 bases short, with 8 bases between. In DNA, the CDR3 is TGTGCCAGCAGTTACGCGACAGATAGCAATCAGCCCCAGCATTTT. This gives the protein CASSYATDSNQPQHF.

The chain recombines TRBV7-3 with TRBJ2-1; TRBD1 matches 8 bases. V gave up 4 bases and J gave up 5 bases; unmatched junction bases: 4. Germline V gene lookup returns CDR1 SGHTA and CDR2 FQGTGA. CDR3 length equals 14 residues. The CDR3 coding sequence is TGTGCCAGCAGCTCCCGGACAGGGAACAATGAGCAGTTCTTC. Amino acids: CASSSRTGNNEQFF. Together with reference TRBV7-3 and TRBJ2-1, the CDR3 gives the full variable domain: GAGVSQTPSNKVTEKGKYVELRCDPISGHTALYWYRQSLGQGPEFLIYFQGTGAADDSGLPNDRFFAVRPEGSVSTLKIQRTERGDSAVYLCASSSRTGNNEQFFGPGTRLTVL.

This clonotype is classed as large (0.1 to 1%). The V call is TRBV7-2, the J call TRBJ2-2; the match to TRBD1 covers 8 bases. CDR3 length equals 15 residues. V trimming: 2 bases; J trimming: 6 bases; junction bases outside the gene matches: 5. Per the germline V gene, CDR1 is SGHTA and CDR2 is FQGNSA. CDR3 sequence reads: CASSLQGARAGELFF. As DNA, the CDR3 is TGTGCCAGCAGCTTACAGGGGGCTCGGGCCGGGGAGCTGTTTTTT.

This clonotype was seen a single time. The V call is TRBV6-5, the J call TRBJ2-3; possible D gene TRBD2, 7 bases. The CDR3 consists of 13 residues. CDR1 and CDR2 from the germline V gene are MNHEY and SVGAGI. The V end lost 2 bases, the J end lost 8 bases, and 11 bases lay between the germline ends. CDR3 DNA sequence: TGTGCCAGCAGTTACGAGGGGGGGGGTACGCAGTATTTT. The encoded protein is CASSYEGGGTQYF.

J is TRBJ2-3 and V is TRBV29-1; D remains ambiguous. The CDR3 runs to 12 residues. Germline V gene sequence: CDR1 SQVTM, CDR2 ANQGSEA. V lost 5 bases, J lost 2 bases, and 8 bases lay in between. In nucleotides, the CDR3 is TGCAGCGTTTGGATCTCCACAGATACGCAGTATTTT. It specifies CSVWISTDTQYF.